Described below is a single TCR beta chain sequence and its context. Its antigen remains unidentified. This entry belongs to a study of T-cell memory formation after mild COVID-19. Study conclusions and caveats: Clones that got smaller from day 15 to 85 had even CD4/CD8, while clones growing later tipped toward CD4+.

CDR3 size: 13 residues. Germline assignment: CDR1 ENHRY and CDR2 SYGVKD. Trimming stripped 4 bases from V and 5 bases from J, with 11 bases between. MiXCR, applied by TCRdb to the 5' RACE reads, yields one record per CDR3 protein. Among approximately 230,000 distinct CDR3 sequences, roughly 15% were seen once, and the ten largest hold 3.5% to 4%. Source material: PBMCs or a T cell subset sorted from them (not recorded which). This sequence originates from a man aged 18-30 years who had mild COVID-19 (a few samples of this study predate the infection). Cell type and time point are not known. J is TRBJ2-5 and V is TRBV10-3; D unresolved. In DNA, the CDR3 is TGTGCCATCAGTGGGGCGGTGAGGGAGACCCAGTACTTC. Its translation is CAISGAVRETQYF.